One sample yielded the 27 T cell receptor beta chains listed below, sequenced in a study of cytomegalovirus exposure and HLA in healthy donors. PCR primers comprised 60 Vbeta and 13 Jbeta primers. Sequenced by immunoSEQ multiplex PCR; TCRdb stores in-frame clones only, minus some. This repertoire shows some 130,000 clones, around 70% found once; its top ten account for approximately 2%. Sequenced input: PBMCs. The receptors derive from a woman in her sixties or seventies in good health and CMV-seropositive.

The chain carries TRBV6-5 and TRBJ2-1, with a weak D call TRBD1 (7 bases). Germline values: CDR1 MNHEY, CDR2 SVGAGI. Trimming took 6 bases from V and 9 from J, leaving 15 bases between them. The CDR3 has 13 amino acids. CDR3 residues: CASRTQGGCEQFF. CDR3 nucleotides: TGTGCCAGCAGGACCCAGGGGGGTTGTGAGCAGTTCTTC.

This rearrangement joins TRBV7-8 to TRBJ2-5; D unresolved. The CDR3 is made up of 14 amino acids. V was shortened by 1 base and J by 2 bases, with 8 bases between the two germline ends. Germline V gene sequence: CDR1 SGHVS, CDR2 FQNEAQ. CDR3 nucleotide sequence: TGTGCCAGCAGCTTAGATGGCCCTCAAGAGACCCAGTACTTC. This encodes CASSLDGPQETQYF.

This rearrangement joins TRBV7-6 to TRBJ2-7; possibly TRBD1 for D (6 bases). Per germline, CDR1 SGHVS and CDR2 FNYEAQ. The CDR3 covers 13 residues. V was cut by 1 base and J by 2 bases, with 6 bases left in between. The CDR3 protein is CASSLGDTYEQYF. The DNA of the CDR3 is TGTGCCAGCAGCTTAGGGGACACCTACGAGCAGTACTTC.

This chain uses TRBV6-5 with TRBJ2-5; D ambiguous. TRBJ2-7 explains the end of the DNA better; the J call may be wrong. The CDR3 runs to 11 residues. The V gene's germline CDR1 is MNHEY and CDR2 SVGAGI. CDR3 loop: CASRDSYEQYF. The CDR3 DNA follows: TGTGCCAGCAGGGACTCCTACGAGCAGTACTTC.

This clone has a single count. The chain joins TRBV18 to TRBJ2-5, with TRBD2 matching 7 bases. V lost 3 bases to trimming and J lost 3 bases; unmatched junction nucleotides: 10. The germline V gene has CDR1 KGHSH and CDR2 LQKENI. The CDR3 runs to 16 residues. The CDR3 nucleotides are TGTGCCAGCTCACCCCCCGGGGCGGGAGTGAAAGAGACCCAGTACTTC. Its protein is CASSPPGAGVKETQYF. The variable domain in full, with the rest retrieved from reference TRBV18 and TRBJ2-5, is NAGVMQNPRHLVRRRGQEARLRCSPMKGHSHVYWYRQLPEEGLKFMVYLQKENIIDESGMPKERFSAEFPKEGPSILRIQQVVRGDSAAYFCASSPPGAGVKETQYFGPGTRLLVL.

The gene calls are TRBV9 and TRBJ2-6; possibly TRBD1 for D (6 bases). The CDR3 covers 17 residues. From germline, CDR1 is SGDLS and CDR2 YYNGEE. Trimming stripped 3 bases from V and 4 bases from J, with 17 bases between. CDR3 nucleotides: TGTGCCAGCAGCGCCCCCTTGGGACAAGCCGGGGCCAACGTCCTGACTTTC. Amino acids: CASSAPLGQAGANVLTF. Complete variable domain (other parts from reference TRBV9 and TRBJ2-6): DSGVTQTPKHLITATGQRVTLRCSPRSGDLSVYWYQQSLDQGLQFLIQYYNGEERAKGNILERFSAQQFPDLHSELNLSSLELGDSALYFCASSAPLGQAGANVLTFGAGSRLTVL.

A few counts support this clone. The rearrangement uses TRBV6-1 and TRBJ2-7; D is unclear. Germline-derived CDR1 and CDR2 are MNHNS and SASEGT. This CDR3 spans 12 amino acids. V lost 1 base, J lost 2 bases, and 3 bases lay in between. CDR3 loop: CASSEVAYEQYF. Written as DNA, the CDR3 is TGTGCCAGCAGTGAAGTCGCCTACGAGCAGTACTTC.

Written as DNA, the CDR3 is TGTGCCAGCACCCAGCAGGGGGTTGAGACCCAGTACTTC. It is translated as CASTQQGVETQYF. The J gene is TRBJ2-5, the V gene TRBV5-3, with 7 bases that match TRBD1. TRBV5-3 is labeled an ORF, and its function is uncertain. CDR3 length equals 13 residues. V shed 8 bases, J shed 5 bases, and the junction held 9 bases outside the gene matches.

The chain employs TRBV30 and TRBJ2-3, with 10 bases aligning to TRBD2. The CDR3 consists of 16 residues. The V segment lost 0 bases and the J segment 2 bases; nucleotides outside the gene matches: 5. Germline-derived CDR1 and CDR2 are GTSNPN and SVGIG (reference sequence). CDR3 protein: CAWSVGAGGITDTQYF. CDR3 nucleotides: TGTGCCTGGAGTGTTGGAGCGGGAGGGATCACAGATACGCAGTATTTT. Full variable domain (rest looked up from reference TRBV30 and TRBJ2-3): SQTIHQWPATLVQPVGSPLSLECTVEGTSNPNLYWYRQAAGRGLQLLFYSVGIGQISSEVPQNLSASRPQDRQFILSSKKLLLSDSGFYLCAWSVGAGGITDTQYFGPGTRLTVL.

This clone was recorded once. V gene TRBV7-6 combines with J gene TRBJ2-2, with TRBD1 matching over 7 bases. Trimming at V came to 1 base and at J to 4 bases, leaving 3 bases not matched to a gene. The CDR3 is 15 amino acids. Germline CDR1 SGHVS, CDR2 FNYEAQ. The CDR3 sequence is CASSLEAGGTGELFF. The CDR3 DNA follows: TGTGCCAGCAGCTTAGAGGCAGGGGGCACCGGGGAGCTGTTTTTT.

Details on this clone: An end of the junction differs from the germline gene, which may be a read error. The V call is TRBV6-1, the J call TRBJ2-1; D is possibly TRBD1 or TRBD2 (6 bases each). Looked up from germline, CDR1 is MNHNS and CDR2 is SASEGT. The CDR3 loop spans 20 amino acids. The DNA of the CDR3 is TGTGCCAGCAATGAAGGGGGGCTGAGGTTGCGCAGGAGCTCCTACAATGAGCAGTTCTTC. This encodes CASNEGGLRLRRSSYNEQFF.

The chain links TRBV30 to TRBJ1-1; 7 nucleotides line up with TRBD1. V trimming: 3 bases; J trimming: 1 base; junction bases outside the gene matches: 8. Germline V lookup: CDR1 GTSNPN, CDR2 SVGIG (reference sequence). This CDR3 is 15 amino acids long. CDR3 sequence: CAWRYRDRENTEAFF. CDR3 DNA sequence: TGTGCCTGGAGGTACCGGGACAGAGAGAACACTGAAGCTTTCTTT.

This chain links TRBV6-1 with TRBJ2-1; 8 bases match TRBD2. The CDR3 length is 14 residues. V dropped 4 bases and J dropped 9; count of bases not matched to a gene: 8. Germline loops: CDR1 MNHNS, CDR2 SASEGT. Here the CDR3 reads CASSARTSWSEQFF. The CDR3 region has the DNA TGTGCCAGCAGTGCCCGGACTAGCTGGAGTGAGCAGTTCTTC.

This clone was seen a single time. V is TRBV2 and J is TRBJ2-3, with 7 bases matching TRBD2. This CDR3 contains 16 residues. The V gene end was trimmed by 4 bases and the J gene end by 3 bases; junction bases not matched to a gene: 10. CDR1 SNHLY and CDR2 FYNNEI come from the germline V gene. Here the CDR3 reads CASSVRTSAKTDTQYF. CDR3 DNA: TGTGCCAGCAGTGTCCGTACTAGCGCCAAAACAGATACGCAGTATTTT.

J is TRBJ2-5 and V is TRBV5-1; weak D call: TRBD2 (7 bases). Trimming cost V 4 bases and J 5 bases, with 18 bases left between them. The CDR3 totals 15 residues. In germline, CDR1 is SGHRS, CDR2 YFSETQ. CDR3 DNA: TGCGCCAGCAGCACACTCGCGGGGGCTGATGAGACCCAGTACTTC. As protein: CASSTLAGADETQYF. Full variable domain (rest looked up from reference TRBV5-1 and TRBJ2-5): KAGVTQTPRYLIKTRGQQVTLSCSPISGHRSVSWYQQTPGQGLQFLFEYFSETQRNKGNFPGRFSGRQFSNSRSEMNVSTLELGDSALYLCASSTLAGADETQYFGPGTRLLVL.

This clone was recorded a few times. This chain joins TRBV6-1 and TRBJ2-5; a weak D match, TRBD2 (6 bases). Germline assignment: CDR1 MNHNS and CDR2 SASEGT. The length of the CDR3 is 15 residues. V lost 6 bases, J lost 2 bases, and 16 bases lay in between. The chain's CDR3 is CASRRGTVQQETQYF. The CDR3 bases are TGTGCCAGCAGGCGCGGGACCGTACAACAAGAGACCCAGTACTTC.

The chain combines TRBV4-2 with TRBJ1-1; the D is unclear. V lost 3 bases, J lost 1 base, and 6 bases lay in between. CDR1 and CDR2 from the germline V gene are LGHNA and YNFKEQ. The CDR3 runs 13 residues. CDR3 protein: CASSQTGNTEAFF. The CDR3 nucleotides read TGTGCCAGCAGCCAGACGGGGAACACTGAAGCTTTCTTT.

The chain combines TRBV10-3 with TRBJ1-4, with a possible D match to TRBD1 (5 bases). V was cut by 0 bases and J by 8 bases, with 13 bases left in between. The CDR3 has 15 residues. Germline V lookup: CDR1 ENHRY, CDR2 SYGVKD. As DNA, the CDR3 is TGTGCCATCAGTGAGTCGGACACGGGCAGAGAAAAACTGTTTTTT. This gives the protein CAISESDTGREKLFF.

The chain uses TRBV18 and TRBJ1-1; 7 positions agree with TRBD1. Germline CDR1 and CDR2: KGHSH and LQKENI. This CDR3 region has 15 residues. Losses at the gene ends were 3 bases for V and 4 bases for J; bases not matched to a gene: 8. This CDR3 reads CASSPRQGKGTEAFF. In DNA form, the CDR3 reads TGTGCCAGCTCACCTCGACAGGGAAAGGGCACTGAAGCTTTCTTT.

The chain links TRBV19 to TRBJ2-7; D is possibly TRBD1 (6 bases). The CDR3 covers 14 residues. The V end was cut by 5 bases, the J end by 1 base, with 12 bases between. CDR1 and CDR2 from the germline V gene are LNHDA and SQIVND (reference sequence). The CDR3 DNA follows: TGTGCCAGTAGTGCCCAGGGGCGTTCCTACGAGCAGTACTTC. It codes for CASSAQGRSYEQYF. Based on the CDR3 plus reference TRBV19 and TRBJ2-7, the full variable domain is DGGITQSPKYLFRKEGQNVTLSCEQNLNHDAMYWYRQDPGQGLRLIYYSQIVNDFQKGDIAEGYSVSREKKESFPLTVTSAQKNPTAFYLCASSAQGRSYEQYFGPGTRLTVT.

The chain employs TRBV7-3 and TRBJ2-7, with no clear D. The CDR3 extends over 14 amino acids. The V end was cut by 1 base, the J end by 2 bases, with 9 bases between. Per the germline V gene, CDR1 is SGHTA and CDR2 is FQGTGA. In nucleotides, the CDR3 is TGTGCCAGCAGCTTAAGGCCGCCCCCCTACGAGCAGTACTTC. It specifies CASSLRPPPYEQYF.

CDR3 nucleotides: TGCAGCGTTGGGGCGGGAGTGAGCACAGATACGCAGTATTTT. Amino acid sequence: CSVGAGVSTDTQYF. The chain couples TRBV29-1 to TRBJ2-3, with 7 positions matching TRBD2. The CDR3 runs to 14 residues. Germline V gene data show CDR1 as SQVTM and CDR2 as ANQGSEA. V dropped 4 bases and J dropped 0; count of bases not matched to a gene: 4.

Notes on this clone: At the DNA level, this CDR3 is encoded by other sequences in the same sample as well. The J gene is TRBJ2-3, the V gene TRBV6-1; TRBD2 matches at 7 bases. The V gene end was trimmed by 3 bases and the J gene end by 3 bases; junction bases not matched to a gene: 9. CDR1 and CDR2 (germline): MNHNS, SASEGT. The CDR3 loop spans 16 amino acids. The CDR3 DNA reads TGTGCCAGCAGTGAGGCTCCAGCGGGAAGAACAGATACGCAGTATTTT. Encoded protein: CASSEAPAGRTDTQYF.

The chain links TRBV27 to TRBJ2-4; D is unresolved. From germline, CDR1 is MNHEY and CDR2 SMNVEV (reference sequence). V lost 7 bases and J 0 bases, leaving 13 bases between the germline ends. The CDR3 runs to 15 residues. This chain's CDR3 is CASTRGFRAKNIQYF. The CDR3 DNA is TGTGCCAGCACCCGAGGATTTAGAGCCAAAAACATTCAGTACTTC.

J is TRBJ2-1 and V is TRBV6-1; 8 bases map to TRBD1. Looked up from germline, CDR1 is MNHNS and CDR2 is SASEGT. The CDR3 runs to 16 residues. V lost 5 bases, J lost 4 bases, and 10 bases stayed unmatched. The CDR3 is CASSKGQGVGYNEQFF. For the CDR3, the DNA is TGTGCCAGCAGTAAAGGACAGGGTGTAGGTTACAATGAGCAGTTCTTC.

This rearrangement joins TRBV9 to TRBJ2-3; tentatively, D is TRBD1 (6 bases). Trimming cost V 3 bases and J 8 bases, with 16 bases left between them. The CDR3 loop spans 14 amino acids. CDR1 and CDR2 (germline): SGDLS, YYNGEE. CDR3: CASSGGNREGTQYF. The CDR3 bases are TGTGCCAGCAGCGGTGGAAACAGGGAAGGTACGCAGTATTTT.

The J gene is TRBJ2-1, the V gene TRBV28, with 8 bases matching TRBD1. CDR3 length equals 15 residues. Germline trimming cut 3 bases from V and 3 bases from J; bases unmatched to any gene: 4. Germline V gives CDR1 MDHEN, CDR2 SYDVKM. CDR3 region: CASSFGDRFYNEQFF. CDR3 sequence (DNA): TGTGCCAGCAGTTTTGGGGACAGGTTCTACAATGAGCAGTTCTTC. Based on the CDR3 plus reference TRBV28 and TRBJ2-1, the full variable domain is DVKVTQSSRYLVKRTGEKVFLECVQDMDHENMFWYRQDPGLGLRLIYFSYDVKMKEKGDIPEGYSVSREKKERFSLILESASTNQTSMYLCASSFGDRFYNEQFFGPGTRLTVL.